The 7 T cell receptor beta chains in this list originate from one sample, sequenced in a study of blood T cell repertoires in COVID-19 (dated by TCRdb to between 2020 and 2021). The library was built by means of the immunoSEQ multiplex PCR assay. Entries here come from immuneACCESS through TCRdb and include only in-frame sequences with V and J called. Some clones fail to appear in such tables; in the studies checked, an unresolved V gene covers under half of the shortfall, and the cause of the remainder is unknown. The table for this sample lists over 150,000 clones; 65% to 90% of them were counted only once. The ten largest clonotypes hold approximately 12% of the sample. The sequencing sample was made of PBMCs or T cells enriched from blood (not recorded which). These receptors were collected from a man aged 40-49 years who had recovered from COVID-19.

This chain uses TRBV19 with TRBJ2-1; D not resolved. The V and J ends lost 5 bases and 3 bases respectively, with 11 bases between them. CDR1 is LNHDA and CDR2 is SQIVND in the germline V gene (reference sequence). This CDR3 region has 14 residues. Written as DNA, the CDR3 is TGTGCCAGTAGTCCAGTGGCTTTCTACAATGAGCAGTTCTTC. Translated, it gives CASSPVAFYNEQFF.

J is TRBJ1-6 and V is TRBV27, with D unclear. This CDR3 comprises 13 residues. Germline V gene lookup returns CDR1 MNHEY and CDR2 SMNVEV (reference sequence). Trimming removed 3 bases from V and 9 bases from J, with 9 bases in between. CDR3 in amino acids: CASSFAGTSPLHF. Written as DNA, the CDR3 is TGTGCCAGCAGTTTTGCAGGTACTTCACCCCTCCACTTT.

The rearrangement links TRBV7-3 to TRBJ2-5, with D perhaps TRBD2 (6 bases). The V end was cut by 6 bases, the J end by 5 bases, with 13 bases between. From germline, CDR1 is SGHTA and CDR2 FQGTGA. This CDR3 has 13 residues. CDR3 sequence (DNA): TGTGCCAGCAGGGCGTCGGGGGAGGAGACCCAGTACTTC. Translating it yields CASRASGEETQYF. The full variable domain, in which reference TRBV7-3 and TRBJ2-5 provide the parts outside the CDR3, is GAGVSQTPSNKVTEKGKYVELRCDPISGHTALYWYRQSLGQGPEFLIYFQGTGAADDSGLPNDRFFAVRPEGSVSTLKIQRTERGDSAVYLCASRASGEETQYFGPGTRLLVL.

In DNA, the CDR3 is TGTGCCATCAGTGAGGAGACAGGCCCCCTTGACACTGAAGCTTTCTTT. Protein: CAISEETGPLDTEAFF. The gene calls are TRBV10-3 and TRBJ1-1; D possibly corresponds to TRBD1 (6 bases). Between the trimmed V and J ends, which lost 2 bases and 3 bases, there was a span of 16 bases. The CDR3 loop spans 16 amino acids. The germline CDR1 and CDR2 sequences are ENHRY and SYGVKD.

The V call is TRBV11-2, the J call TRBJ2-1, with D uncertain. The V gene's germline CDR1 is SGHAT and CDR2 FQNNGV. The V gene lost 1 base and the J gene lost 14 bases, with 12 bases spanning the gap. This CDR3 contains 12 residues. The CDR3 coding sequence is TGTGCCAGCAGCTTAGGCCAGGCGTGGGAGTTCTTC. It translates to CASSLGQAWEFF.

This chain uses TRBV9 with TRBJ2-7; 7 nucleotides align to TRBD1. The ends lost 3 bases at V and 1 base at J; junction bases unmatched: 4. CDR1 is SGDLS, CDR2 YYNGEE, per germline. The CDR3 is 14 residues long. The CDR3 sequence is CASSATGMSYEQYV. DNA for the CDR3: TGTGCCAGCAGCGCGACAGGGATGTCCTACGAGCAGTACGTC.

In its sample, this clone was seen a few times. This rearrangement joins TRBV11-3 to TRBJ2-3; D may be TRBD2 (6 bases). The V and J ends lost 3 bases and 6 bases respectively, with 10 bases between them. The germline V gene encodes CDR1 SGHNT and CDR2 YENEEA. CDR3 length equals 13 residues. The CDR3, as DNA: TGTGCCAGCAGCTTTTCTAGCGCGGATACGCAGTATTTT. Protein product: CASSFSSADTQYF.